This TCR beta chain was captured by sequencing in a study of T cell responses to AZD1222 COVID-19 vaccine. Overall study results and limits: Repertoire samples came only from after the peak T cell response. The span of vaccine-associated CD4 TCRs extended across spike, with dominance at 160-218 and 743-854. Spike-specific TCR breadth and depth both grew after two AZD1222 doses. Baseline seropositivity occurred in only 5 to 7 AZD1222 recipients.

Deletions cut 3 bases from V and 0 bases from J, with 18 bases between. Germline V gives CDR1 DFQATT, CDR2 SNEGSKA (reference sequence). This CDR3 is built from 16 residues. Turning to this clone: The antigen remains undetermined.

The assay was immunoSEQ multiplex PCR, and TCRdb's table has in-frame clones only and misses some. The sample carries about 150,000 clones, 90% recorded once. This clonotype was sampled from an adult in good health. Sequencing was performed on peripheral blood, taken on day 0 of AZD1222 vaccination. V and J are TRBV20-1 and TRBJ2-7; no definite D call. This CDR3 is CSASSANLRFSYEQYF. The CDR3 nucleotides are TGCAGTGCTAGTTCAGCTAACTTAAGGTTCTCCTACGAGCAGTACTTC.